Following are 24 T cell receptor beta chains from one sample sequenced in a study of blood T cells in healthy people across ages (dated by TCRdb to about 2015). Receptor amplification or capture employed 5' RACE. These reads were obtained on an Illumina HiSeq 2500. A second roughly 7 to 12 cycle PCR used a sample-barcoded 5' primer and a J-beta primer mix. TCRdb's own reprocessing of the public reads used fastp at Q25 and MiXCR and kept productive beta chains. All rows with the same CDR3 protein become a single entry with the most common DNA and genes. The sample records about 940,000 distinct CDR3 sequences, about 44% of which are singletons. The ten largest account for over 10% of the sample. The sample was blood. The receptor set was obtained from a man younger than 40 in good health.

V is TRBV9 and J is TRBJ2-1; 8 nucleotides align to TRBD2. V lost 0 bases and J lost 8; bases outside the gene matches: 10. Germline V lookup: CDR1 SGDLS, CDR2 YYNGEE. This CDR3 has 16 amino acids. CDR3 amino acids: CASSVGRGTSPDEQFF. The CDR3 nucleotides are TGTGCCAGCAGCGTAGGAAGAGGGACTAGTCCCGATGAGCAGTTCTTC. Filled out from reference TRBV9 and TRBJ2-1, the complete variable domain reads DSGVTQTPKHLITATGQRVTLRCSPRSGDLSVYWYQQSLDQGLQFLIQYYNGEERAKGNILERFSAQQFPDLHSELNLSSLELGDSALYFCASSVGRGTSPDEQFFGPGTRLTVL.

The chain employs TRBV7-2 and TRBJ1-1; D gene unclear. This CDR3 region has 13 residues. Looked up from germline, CDR1 is SGHTA and CDR2 is FQGNSA. Trimming cost V 1 base and J 4 bases, with 7 bases left between them. Here the CDR3 DNA reads TGTGCCAGCAGCTTAGATCCCTTCACTGAAGCTTTCTTT. Protein: CASSLDPFTEAFF.

This chain connects TRBV7-2 to TRBJ2-3, with D unclear. This CDR3 contains 13 residues. Trimming shortened V by 5 bases and J by 1 base, and 7 bases separated the two germline ends. Germline V gene lookup returns CDR1 SGHTA and CDR2 FQGNSA. CDR3 loop: CASSGYRTDTQYF. The CDR3 coding sequence is TGTGCCAGCAGCGGCTATCGCACAGATACGCAGTATTTT. The complete variable domain, with remaining parts taken from reference TRBV7-2 and TRBJ2-3, reads GAGVSQSPSNKVTEKGKDVELRCDPISGHTALYWYRQSLGQGLEFLIYFQGNSAPDKSGLPSDRFSAERTGGSVSTLTIQRTQQEDSAVYLCASSGYRTDTQYFGPGTRLTVL.

V and J are TRBV6-5 and TRBJ2-7; 10 bases match TRBD1. Losses at the gene ends were 0 bases for V and 4 bases for J; bases not matched to a gene: 3. The CDR3 is made up of 15 amino acids. CDR1 is MNHEY and CDR2 is SVGAGI in the germline V gene. The CDR3 nucleotides read TGTGCCAGCAGTTACTCACGACAGGGGGCTTACGAGCAGTACTTC. Translation: CASSYSRQGAYEQYF.

This clonotype was counted at least ten times. This rearrangement joins TRBV20-1 to TRBJ2-7; weak D call: TRBD2 (5 bases). The CDR3 contains 12 residues. Trimming stripped 0 bases from V and 4 bases from J, with 7 bases between. Germline V gene lookup returns CDR1 DFQATT and CDR2 SNEGSKA (reference sequence). In nucleotides, the CDR3 is TGCAGTGCTAGAGAGAGGGAGTACGAGCAGTACTTC. This codes for CSAREREYEQYF.

The chain has TRBV14 and TRBJ1-6; D is ambiguous. Between the trimmed V and J ends, which lost 4 bases and 13 bases, there was a span of 20 bases. The CDR3 loop spans 15 amino acids. Germline-derived CDR1 and CDR2 are SGHDN and FVKESK. The CDR3 DNA follows: TGTGCCAGCAGCCCGAAGACCGGCAGGTGGAATCCCCTCCACTTT. Its protein product is CASSPKTGRWNPLHF.

This chain links TRBV28 with TRBJ1-1; TRBD1 matches at 8 bases. This CDR3 has 15 residues. Germline V gene data show CDR1 as MDHEN and CDR2 as SYDVKM. Trimming took 3 bases from V and 3 from J; bases not matched to a gene: 6. CDR3 residues: CASSFSVRGHTEAFF. CDR3 in DNA: TGTGCCAGCAGTTTCAGCGTCAGGGGGCACACTGAAGCTTTCTTT.

The chain couples TRBV6-1 to TRBJ2-7; tentative D call: TRBD2 (5 bases). This CDR3 spans 13 amino acids. V lost 7 bases to trimming and J lost 3 bases, with 13 bases between them. Per germline, CDR1 MNHNS and CDR2 SASEGT. The CDR3 nucleotides read TGTGCCAGCAAAGTGCCGCGGGTCTACGAGCAGTACTTC. Translated: CASKVPRVYEQYF.

The gene calls are TRBV25-1 and TRBJ2-4, with 7 bases aligning to TRBD2. Germline lookup yields CDR1 MGHDK and CDR2 SYGVNS. CDR3 length: 16 residues. The junction had 11 bases not matched to a gene; V was cut back by 3 bases and J by 6 bases. Here the CDR3 DNA reads TGTGCCAGCAGTGATACGGGGAGGGCCGGGAGAAACATTCAGTACTTC. The encoded protein is CASSDTGRAGRNIQYF.

V is TRBV6-2 or TRBV6-3 and J is TRBJ2-5, with D possibly matching TRBD2 (6 bases). This CDR3 region has 16 residues. Germline-derived CDR1 and CDR2 are MNHEY and SVGEGT. V lost 1 base and J 2 bases, leaving 14 bases between the germline ends. The CDR3 here is CASSYFRVEGQETQYF. CDR3 sequence (DNA): TGTGCCAGCAGTTACTTCAGGGTGGAGGGTCAAGAGACCCAGTACTTC.

The chain employs TRBV28 and TRBJ2-1, with unresolved D. This CDR3 has 12 residues. Germline-derived CDR1 and CDR2 are MDHEN and SYDVKM. Trimming removed 8 bases at V and 4 bases at J, with 9 bases between. This CDR3 is CASRTEYNEQFF. The CDR3 DNA follows: TGTGCCAGCCGCACAGAGTACAATGAGCAGTTCTTC.

J is TRBJ1-5 and V is TRBV7-9, with 8 bases aligning to TRBD1. The CDR3 spans 15 residues. The junction had 9 bases not matched to a gene; V was cut back by 5 bases and J by 6 bases. Germline CDR1 and CDR2: SEHNR and FQNEAQ (reference sequence). CDR3 DNA sequence: TGTGCCAGCAGCCCAGGGGGCTTATGGGGTCAGCCCCAGCATTTT. Protein product: CASSPGGLWGQPQHF.

This chain connects TRBV5-1 to TRBJ2-7; D perhaps matches TRBD2 (5 bases). Germline loops: CDR1 SGHRS, CDR2 YFSETQ. This CDR3 has 14 amino acids. V was shortened by 7 bases and J by 5 bases, with 19 bases between the two germline ends. CDR3 sequence reads: CASPLGSRANEQYF. The DNA for the CDR3 is TGCGCCAGCCCACTAGGATCTAGGGCCAACGAGCAGTACTTC.

This sequence joins TRBV6-2 or TRBV6-3 and TRBJ2-7, with TRBD2 identical over 11 bases. After removal of 4 bases from V and 8 bases from J, the junction contained 10 bases not matched to a gene. Germline assignment: CDR1 MNHEY and CDR2 SVGEGT. There are 15 residues in the CDR3. The CDR3 protein is CASSSPTSGGFQQYF. The CDR3, as DNA: TGTGCCAGCAGTTCCCCAACTAGCGGGGGATTCCAGCAGTACTTC.

The sample holds a few counts of this clonotype. This chain links TRBV27 with TRBJ1-2; perhaps TRBD1 as D (5 bases). V was pared by 2 bases and J by 6 bases, with 10 bases between. CDR1 MNHEY and CDR2 SMNVEV come from the germline V gene (reference sequence). This CDR3 is 13 amino acids long. CDR3 DNA sequence: TGTGCCAGCAGTTTAAATCAGGGAGATGGCTACACCTTC. This sequence encodes CASSLNQGDGYTF.

This clonotype was detected only once. The CDR3 region has the DNA TGCGCCAAATCAAGGGCGGGACTACCCTACAATGAGCAGTTCTTC. This gives the protein CAKSRAGLPYNEQFF. The rearrangement joins TRBV23-1 to TRBJ2-1, with 7 bases lining up with TRBD2. TRBV23-1 is noted as an ORF with a role that remains uncertain. The CDR3 has 15 residues. After removal of 10 bases from V and 2 bases from J, the junction contained 11 bases not matched to a gene.

The chain is built from TRBV12-3 or TRBV12-4 and TRBJ2-1; D perhaps matches TRBD2 (5 bases). The ends were cut back, 3 bases at V and 9 bases at J, with 12 bases in the middle. CDR3 length: 13 residues. CDR3 nucleotides: TGTGCCAGCAGTTTGAGAGGGTGGGGTGAGCAGTTCTTC. It is translated as CASSLRGWGEQFF.

This clonotype was seen more than once but under ten times. V usage is TRBV5-1 and J usage is TRBJ2-1; D gene uncertain. V was clipped by 0 bases and J by 8 bases, with 15 bases between them. The CDR3 consists of 15 residues. Germline CDR1 and CDR2: SGHRS and YFSETQ. The CDR3 DNA is TGCGCCAGCAGCTTGGGGGTCACGGCTGGCGATGAGCAGTTCTTC. It encodes CASSLGVTAGDEQFF.

V is TRBV7-2 and J is TRBJ2-3, with TRBD2 identical over 9 bases. The germline gives CDR1 SGHTA, CDR2 FQGNSA. The V segment lost 5 bases and the J segment 5 bases; nucleotides outside the gene matches: 11. This CDR3 contains 16 residues. The CDR3 loop reads CASSAYSGGWQDTQYF. In DNA form, the CDR3 reads TGTGCCAGCAGCGCATATAGCGGGGGATGGCAAGATACGCAGTATTTT. Using reference TRBV7-2 and TRBJ2-3 for the parts outside the CDR3, the full variable domain is GAGVSQSPSNKVTEKGKDVELRCDPISGHTALYWYRQSLGQGLEFLIYFQGNSAPDKSGLPSDRFSAERTGGSVSTLTIQRTQQEDSAVYLCASSAYSGGWQDTQYFGPGTRLTVL.

In its sample, this clonotype was seen a few times. The V and J genes are TRBV5-1 and TRBJ2-5; D is uncertain. In germline, CDR1 is SGHRS, CDR2 YFSETQ. There are 17 residues in the CDR3. The V end lost 6 bases, the J end lost 2 bases, and 23 bases lay between the germline ends. The CDR3, as DNA: TGCGCCAGCATTCGGTGTCAGGATCAACCGATACAAGAGACCCAGTACTTC. It is translated as CASIRCQDQPIQETQYF.

This clonotype came up many times. This chain joins TRBV3-1 and TRBJ1-2, with no clear D. CDR3 length: 15 amino acids. Germline loops: CDR1 LGHDT, CDR2 YNNKEL (reference sequence). V was pared by 0 bases and J by 6 bases, with 14 bases between. CDR3 protein: CASSQDGGQDHGYTF. The CDR3 bases are TGTGCCAGCAGCCAAGATGGTGGGCAGGACCATGGCTACACCTTC.

This clonotype appeared many times. This may be a read error, as it is one base from a much larger clone. The gene calls are TRBV20-1 and TRBJ1-2, with D possibly TRBD1 on 6 matching bases. The V gene lost 0 bases and the J gene lost 2 bases, with 13 bases spanning the gap. The CDR3 consists of 15 residues. Germline loops: CDR1 DFQATT, CDR2 SNEGSKA (reference sequence). The CDR3 region has the DNA TGCAGTGCTAGAGATGCTGCAGGGGTAAACTATGGCTACACCTTC. It codes for CSARDAAGVNYGYTF.

This clonotype has a handful of counts. This chain uses TRBV6-2 or TRBV6-3 with TRBJ2-7; 7 bases line up with TRBD1. This CDR3 comprises 13 residues. V lost 4 bases to trimming and J lost 1 base; unmatched junction nucleotides: 1. Germline CDR1 MNHEY, CDR2 SVGEGT. CDR3 region: CASSSDRSYEQYF. As DNA, the CDR3 is TGTGCCAGCAGTTCGGACAGGTCCTACGAGCAGTACTTC.

V gene TRBV25-1 combines with J gene TRBJ2-3; the D gene is possibly TRBD1 (5 bases). CDR3 length: 16 residues. Trimming shortened V by 9 bases and J by 1 base, and 20 bases separated the two germline ends. Germline V gives CDR1 MGHDK, CDR2 SYGVNS. The chain's CDR3 is CASAETGHQGTDTQYF. In nucleotides, the CDR3 is TGTGCCAGTGCCGAAACAGGTCACCAAGGCACAGATACGCAGTATTTT.